The T cell receptor beta chain under discussion was sequenced for a study of preoperative IRX-2 immunotherapy in early breast cancer. Germline values: CDR1 SGHAT, CDR2 FQNNGV. The CDR3 runs to 12 residues. The V end was cut by 1 base, the J end by 8 bases, with 7 bases between. TCRdb keeps only in-frame clones here, not all; method: immunoSEQ multiplex PCR. The table lists fewer than 30,000 clones, around 90% of them singletons. Treatment defined: preoperative locoregional IRX-2 cytokine immunotherapy. This chain links TRBV11-2 with TRBJ2-3; D uncertain. Specimen collection occurred from a patient treated with IRX-2 immunotherapy. This sequence originates from a human donor with breast cancer. This CDR3 reads CASSLGVGTQYF. The CDR3 nucleotides are TGTGCCAGCAGCTTAGGGGTGGGTACGCAGTATTTT.